This T cell receptor (beta chain) was found in a study of blood T cell repertoires in COVID-19. The overall study: Samples representing acute and convalescent COVID-19 were sourced from the United States, Italy and Spain. T cells, B-cell-depleted T cells, or PBMCs supplied cDNA or gDNA.

Concerning this clone itself: Distinct nucleotide sequences in the sample also encode this CDR3.

Source study methods: Nucleated cell counts were estimated from reference gene primer amplification. Clones were sequenced by immunoSEQ multiplex PCR, and TCRdb holds only the in-frame ones, with some missing. The V and J calls and clone size are taken from that table; D and trimming were inferred from the DNA. The sample holds about 160,000 clones; more than 75% are singletons and the top ten take around 6.3%. The CDR3 sequence is 15 residues long. V lost 3 bases to trimming and J lost 2 bases, with 11 bases between them. From germline, CDR1 is SGHVS and CDR2 FQNEAQ. The sample was peripheral blood. This chain links TRBV7-8 with TRBJ1-5, with D hard to call. The clonotype comes from a man older than 75 with acute or convalescent COVID-19. CDR3 bases: TGTGCCAGCAGCTTGGCCGTCGGGGGCAATCAGCCCCAGCATTTT. Translating it yields CASSLAVGGNQPQHF.